These 31 T cell receptor beta chains originate from one sample sequenced in a study of T-cell reconstitution after alpha-beta-depleted transplantation in children. Study findings and constraints: At one year after transplant, newly produced T cells mostly accounted for T-cell counts and diversity.

The antigens of these receptors remain unknown. Molecular barcoding with unique molecular identifiers was used for the TCRbeta library. TCRdb called the PCR reads again in MiXCR, with one record for every CDR3 protein. The repertoire holds about 300,000 distinct CDR3 sequences, with nearly 8% as singletons. The sequencing used peripheral blood, collected 360 days after TCRalphabeta/CD19-depleted stem cell transplant. All receptors derive from a female patient aged 2-9 years who had a stem cell transplant for Fanconi anemia, so the T cells may come from the graft donor.

The V gene is TRBV11-2, the J gene TRBJ2-2; 7 bases line up with TRBD2. V lost 1 base, J lost 4 bases, and 6 bases stayed unmatched. This CDR3 spans 16 amino acids. Germline CDR1 is SGHAT and CDR2 is FQNNGV. The CDR3 DNA is TGTGCCAGCAGCTTAGTTTGGCGGGAGAGCACCGGGGAGCTGTTTTTT. Its translation is CASSLVWRESTGELFF.

The chain links TRBV10-3 to TRBJ1-2, with TRBD1 matching over 8 bases. With V trimmed by 4 bases and J by 10 bases, 5 bases remained unmatched. Germline V gives CDR1 ENHRY, CDR2 SYGVKD. This CDR3 region has 12 residues. The CDR3 DNA follows: TGTGCCATCAGTGGGACAGGGAATATCTACACCTTC. It codes for CAISGTGNIYTF.

Only a few counts were recorded for this clonotype. The V call is TRBV20-1, the J call TRBJ2-1; D possibly corresponds to TRBD1 (5 bases). Germline values: CDR1 DFQATT, CDR2 SNEGSKA (reference sequence). V was pared by 5 bases and J by 7 bases, with 15 bases between. The CDR3 loop spans 13 amino acids. DNA for the CDR3: TGCAGTGCTCTGGGGCCCTCTGGGAATGAGCAGTTCTTC. Translation gives CSALGPSGNEQFF.

This clonotype was detected ten times or more. One end of the junction is discordant with germline, which a read error may explain. This sequence joins TRBV5-6 and TRBJ2-7; 8 nucleotides align to TRBD2. CDR3 size: 13 residues. Germline V gene data show CDR1 as SGHDT and CDR2 as YYEEEE. The CDR3 protein is CASSLGVAGPSRF. In DNA, the CDR3 is TGTGCCAGCAGCTTGGGTGTAGCGGGACCTTCCCGCTTC.

This clonotype appeared a few times. The chain carries TRBV27 and TRBJ1-2; the D is unclear. V was trimmed by 1 base and J by 9 bases, leaving 9 bases between them. Germline CDR1 is MNHEY and CDR2 is SMNVEV (reference sequence). The CDR3 totals 12 residues. This chain's CDR3 is CASSLLGKSYTF. The CDR3 nucleotides read TGTGCCAGCAGTTTATTGGGGAAGAGCTACACCTTC.

This clonotype was counted ten times or more. The CDR3 reads CASSQDALAGYTGELFF. CDR3 nucleotide sequence: TGCGCCAGCAGCCAAGATGCTTTGGCGGGGTACACCGGGGAGCTGTTTTTT. This chain links TRBV4-3 with TRBJ2-2, with D tentatively TRBD2 (6 bases). Germline-derived CDR1 and CDR2 are LGHNA and YSLEER. The CDR3 contains 17 residues. The ends were cut back, 0 bases at V and 3 bases at J, with 14 bases in the middle.

This clonotype was counted many times. The V gene is TRBV14, the J gene TRBJ2-2; D is perhaps TRBD1 (6 bases). From germline, CDR1 is SGHDN and CDR2 FVKESK. Trimming shortened V by 0 bases and J by 6 bases, and 14 bases separated the two germline ends. There are 16 residues in the CDR3. Written as DNA, the CDR3 is TGTGCCAGCAGCCAAGATCTAGGGACAAATCCCGGGGAGCTGTTTTTT. Residues: CASSQDLGTNPGELFF.

This clonotype has just a few counts. The chain couples TRBV28 to TRBJ1-6, with 8 bases that match TRBD1. Germline V gene lookup returns CDR1 MDHEN and CDR2 SYDVKM. The J segment lost 7 bases and the V segment lost 4 bases, leaving 12 bases of the junction unmatched. The CDR3 extends over 17 amino acids. The DNA for the CDR3 is TGTGCCAGCAGTTCGCGCCCCGGGACAGGACAAAATTCACCCCTCCACTTT. It encodes CASSSRPGTGQNSPLHF.

This clonotype came up many times. This chain uses TRBV12-3 or TRBV12-4 with TRBJ2-1; possibly TRBD1 or TRBD2 for D (5 bases each). This CDR3 region has 17 residues. Trimming stripped 1 base from V and 0 bases from J, with 13 bases between. CDR3 protein: CASSLEKWGSSYNEQFF. The CDR3 coding sequence is TGTGCCAGCAGTTTAGAGAAGTGGGGGAGCTCCTACAATGAGCAGTTCTTC.

The chain uses TRBV6-5 and TRBJ2-5, with 10 bases matching TRBD1. The CDR3 is 17 amino acids. CDR1 and CDR2 (germline): MNHEY, SVGAGI. The ends lost 6 bases at V and 5 bases at J; junction bases unmatched: 15. CDR3 sequence: CASSPEIRGQGVETQYF. CDR3 coding DNA: TGTGCCAGCAGCCCCGAAATTCGAGGACAGGGGGTGGAGACCCAGTACTTC.

At least ten counts were recorded for this clonotype. J is TRBJ2-2 and V is TRBV6-1; D remains unclear. The CDR3 is made up of 17 amino acids. Trimming left V 7 bases short and J 0 bases short, with 18 bases between. From germline, CDR1 is MNHNS and CDR2 SASEGT. The CDR3 spells CASNPIPGRPNTGELFF. In DNA form, the CDR3 reads TGTGCCAGCAATCCCATTCCAGGCAGACCGAACACCGGGGAGCTGTTTTTT.

There are many counts of this clonotype. The V gene is TRBV12-3 or TRBV12-4, the J gene TRBJ2-3; TRBD2 matches 7 bases. CDR3 length: 14 amino acids. Trimming took 11 bases from V and 3 from J; bases not matched to a gene: 11. The CDR3 is CASRRAAGTDTQYF. CDR3 bases: TGTGCCTCGAGAAGGGCAGCGGGGACAGATACGCAGTATTTT.

The chain employs TRBV18 and TRBJ1-2; 7 bases align to TRBD1. Germline assignment: CDR1 KGHSH and CDR2 LQKENI. Losses at the gene ends were 0 bases for V and 7 bases for J; bases not matched to a gene: 14. This CDR3 is 17 amino acids long. CDR3 in DNA: TGTGCCAGCTCACCACCGGGTCTGGAGGGGGCCGCGGGTGGCTACACCTTC. This encodes CASSPPGLEGAAGGYTF.

This clonotype was found a few times. V and J are TRBV7-9 and TRBJ2-7; 10 bases line up with TRBD1. This CDR3 region has 13 residues. Germline loops: CDR1 SEHNR, CDR2 FQNEAQ (reference sequence). Unmatched junction bases numbered 4, after V lost 10 bases and J lost 1 base. In DNA, the CDR3 is TGTGCCACATCGGACAGGGGGTCCTACGAGCAGTACTTC. Protein product: CATSDRGSYEQYF. Looking up the rest from reference TRBV7-9 and TRBJ2-7 gives the full variable domain: DTGVSQNPRHKITKRGQNVTFRCDPISEHNRLYWYRQTLGQGPEFLTYFQNEAQLEKSRLLSDRFSAERPKGSFSTLEIQRTEQGDSAMYLCATSDRGSYEQYFGPGTRLTVT.

The chain has TRBV19 and TRBJ1-5; TRBD1 is a possible D gene (5 bases). This CDR3 has 16 amino acids. Deletions cut 7 bases from V and 1 base from J, with 17 bases between. Germline CDR1 LNHDA, CDR2 SQIVND (reference sequence). The CDR3 DNA follows: TGTGCCAGTAACCTAATAGGGACGGGGAGCAATCAGCCCCAGCATTTT. Residues: CASNLIGTGSNQPQHF.

In this sample, this clonotype turned up many times. The chain uses TRBV28 and TRBJ1-1, with a weak D call TRBD1 (5 bases). This CDR3 has 14 amino acids. V was pared by 8 bases and J by 2 bases, with 15 bases between. Per germline, CDR1 MDHEN and CDR2 SYDVKM. In nucleotides, the CDR3 is TGTGCCAGCTGCGCCAGGGTGGATAACACTGAAGCTTTCTTT. Translated: CASCARVDNTEAFF.

This chain links TRBV7-3 with TRBJ2-6; perhaps TRBD2 as D (5 bases). Germline values: CDR1 SGHTA, CDR2 FQGTGA. V lost 5 bases to trimming and J lost 2 bases, with 10 bases between them. The CDR3 consists of 15 residues. CDR3 protein: CASSPDGAGANVLTF. DNA for the CDR3: TGTGCCAGCAGCCCAGACGGGGCTGGGGCCAACGTCCTGACTTTC.

This clonotype was recorded a few times. The CDR3 spells CASHRPGYSNQPQHF. The CDR3 DNA reads TGTGCCAGCCATCGACCGGGTTATAGCAATCAGCCCCAGCATTTT. The chain links TRBV28 to TRBJ1-5; D ambiguous. The CDR3 spans 15 residues. CDR1 MDHEN and CDR2 SYDVKM come from the germline V gene. V was cut by 8 bases and J by 0 bases, with 14 bases left in between.

This clonotype has at least ten counts. This chain uses TRBV9 with TRBJ2-5; TRBD2 matches at 10 bases. CDR1 is SGDLS and CDR2 is YYNGEE in the germline V gene. With 2 bases clipped from V and 7 bases from J, the junction kept 11 bases outside the gene matches. The CDR3 runs 16 residues. The CDR3 loop reads CASSVGASGGVVTQYF. The DNA of the CDR3 is TGTGCCAGCAGCGTTGGAGCAAGCGGGGGGGTGGTGACCCAGTACTTC.

This clonotype was counted only a few times. The V gene is TRBV5-4, the J gene TRBJ2-7; D gene uncertain. The CDR3 covers 13 residues. V lost 5 bases and J lost 2, with 11 bases in between. The V gene's germline CDR1 is SGHNT and CDR2 YYREEE (reference sequence). The CDR3 loop is CASRLTRTYEQYF. CDR3 bases: TGTGCCAGCAGGTTGACTCGAACCTACGAGCAGTACTTC.

In this sample, this clonotype turned up many times. CDR3 residues: CAISDPGQGDYEQYF. CDR3 nucleotide sequence: TGTGCCATCAGTGATCCGGGACAGGGGGACTACGAGCAGTACTTC. The V call is TRBV10-3, the J call TRBJ2-7; 11 bases align to TRBD1. Germline loops: CDR1 ENHRY, CDR2 SYGVKD. The V segment lost 3 bases and the J segment 3 bases; nucleotides outside the gene matches: 4. CDR3 size: 15 residues.

This clonotype was recorded many times. The rearrangement links TRBV12-3 or TRBV12-4 to TRBJ1-2; 9 positions agree with TRBD1. CDR3 length: 15 amino acids. J was trimmed by 6 bases and V by 1 base; bases with no gene match: 6. In nucleotides, the CDR3 is TGTGCCAGCAGTTTAGGAGTGGGGGACAGGGATGGCTACACCTTC. This gives the protein CASSLGVGDRDGYTF.

This clonotype was seen ten or more times. This rearrangement joins TRBV7-9 to TRBJ2-2; tentative D call: TRBD1 (5 bases). V was trimmed by 1 base and J by 1 base, leaving 10 bases between them. Germline CDR1 reads SEHNR; CDR2 reads FQNEAQ (reference sequence). The CDR3 contains 16 residues. In DNA form, the CDR3 reads TGTGCCAGCAGCTTAGTCCCAACAGGGAACACCGGGGAGCTGTTTTTT. Translating gives CASSLVPTGNTGELFF.

This clonotype was seen many times. The rearrangement uses TRBV12-3 or TRBV12-4 and TRBJ1-2, with D hard to call. Trimming took 2 bases from V and 0 from J, leaving 7 bases between them. The CDR3 runs 14 residues. CDR3 loop: CASSLTSSNYGYTF. The CDR3 DNA reads as TGTGCCAGCAGTTTAACCTCCTCTAACTATGGCTACACCTTC.

This clonotype was picked up many times. The V gene is TRBV5-1, the J gene TRBJ2-2, with 11 bases that match TRBD2. V lost 0 bases and J lost 8; bases outside the gene matches: 6. This CDR3 comprises 16 residues. Per germline, CDR1 SGHRS and CDR2 YFSETQ. CDR3 sequence (DNA): TGCGCCAGCAGCTTGGCACTAGCGGGAGTGGCTGGGGAGCTGTTTTTT. This encodes CASSLALAGVAGELFF.

This clonotype has at least ten counts. This sequence joins TRBV12-3 or TRBV12-4 and TRBJ1-1; TRBD1 is a possible D gene (6 bases). V was trimmed by 7 bases and J by 0 bases, leaving 12 bases between them. The CDR3 consists of 14 residues. The CDR3 DNA sequence: TGTGCCAGCAAACGGACAGTGATGAACACTGAAGCTTTCTTT. Its translation is CASKRTVMNTEAFF.

This clonotype ranks as medium-sized. This sequence joins TRBV10-3 and TRBJ1-1; 7 bases are a match to TRBD1. The CDR3 extends over 13 amino acids. Germline CDR1 and CDR2: ENHRY and SYGVKD. Unmatched junction bases numbered 12, after V lost 6 bases and J lost 11 bases. DNA of the CDR3: TGTGCCATCAGGGACCGACAGGGAATTGTGGCTTTCTTT. It specifies CAIRDRQGIVAFF.

The table lists this clonotype with many counts. The V call is TRBV5-1, the J call TRBJ2-7; TRBD1 matches 10 bases. CDR1 and CDR2 from the germline V gene are SGHRS and YFSETQ. After removal of 0 bases from V and 3 bases from J, the junction contained 3 bases not matched to a gene. This CDR3 comprises 15 residues. This CDR3 reads CASSLGQGANYEQYF. CDR3 in DNA: TGCGCCAGCAGCTTGGGACAGGGGGCGAACTACGAGCAGTACTTC. Drawing the rest from reference TRBV5-1 and TRBJ2-7, the complete variable domain is KAGVTQTPRYLIKTRGQQVTLSCSPISGHRSVSWYQQTPGQGLQFLFEYFSETQRNKGNFPGRFSGRQFSNSRSEMNVSTLELGDSALYLCASSLGQGANYEQYFGPGTRLTVT.

This clonotype appeared many times. V gene TRBV28 combines with J gene TRBJ2-1, with 8 bases that match TRBD1. Germline V gene sequence: CDR1 MDHEN, CDR2 SYDVKM. This CDR3 region has 14 residues. Germline trimming cut 6 bases from V and 8 bases from J; bases unmatched to any gene: 9. DNA of the CDR3: TGTGCCAGCAGACTTGACAGGGGAGGCTATGAGCAGTTCTTC. It translates to CASRLDRGGYEQFF.

This clonotype was picked up a small number of times. This rearrangement joins TRBV7-2 to TRBJ1-5, with D possibly matching TRBD1 (5 bases). CDR3 length: 14 residues. V was cut by 1 base and J by 11 bases, with 15 bases left in between. Germline V gene sequence: CDR1 SGHTA, CDR2 FQGNSA. In DNA, the CDR3 is TGTGCCAGCAGCTTAGAGGCAGGGCCTTTGGCCCAGCATTTT. Translation gives CASSLEAGPLAQHF.

At least ten counts were recorded for this clonotype. The chain carries TRBV5-1 and TRBJ2-5; D gene ambiguous. The germline gives CDR1 SGHRS, CDR2 YFSETQ. This CDR3 contains 13 residues. V lost 0 bases to trimming and J lost 5 bases, with 8 bases between them. The CDR3 coding sequence is TGCGCCAGCAGCTTGGTAGTTGGGGAGACCCAGTACTTC. Amino acids: CASSLVVGETQYF.